The 10 T cell receptor beta chains presented below share a single source sample, sequenced in a study of PD-1 blockade in classical Hodgkin lymphoma. Following autologous stem cell transplantation, relapse occurred in every patient, and exposure to brentuximab vedotin varied. TCRdb's table, derived via immunoSEQ multiplex PCR, lists solely in-frame clones and lacks some. The sample yields about 22,000 clones, almost 70% seen once. This material consisted of peripheral blood mononuclear cells (PBMCs), taken at baseline. Source of these receptors: a human donor with classical Hodgkin lymphoma.

The chain recombines TRBV6-5 with TRBJ1-4; D gene unclear. Germline CDR1 MNHEY, CDR2 SVGAGI. The CDR3 has 12 residues. Trimming stripped 5 bases from V and 14 bases from J, with 15 bases between. The CDR3 DNA reads as TGTGCCAGCAGTCCCGGCGGCAGCTGGCTGTTTTTT. Its translation: CASSPGGSWLFF.

In its sample, this clone was seen once. This chain connects TRBV15 to TRBJ2-7, with D possibly being TRBD1 or TRBD2 (7 bases each). The CDR3 consists of 14 residues. Germline loops: CDR1 LNHNV, CDR2 YYDKDF (reference sequence). The V gene lost 6 bases and the J gene lost 4 bases, with 16 bases spanning the gap. CDR3 residues: CATSPGQGGYEQYF. The CDR3 bases are TGTGCCACCAGTCCGGGGCAGGGGGGGTACGAGCAGTACTTC.

This clone was recorded a few times. The genes are TRBV5-1 and TRBJ2-6; 11 positions agree with TRBD1. CDR3 length: 20 amino acids. Germline CDR1 is SGHRS and CDR2 is YFSETQ. The junction had 10 bases not matched to a gene; V was cut back by 1 base and J by 1 base. The DNA for the CDR3 is TGCGCCAGCAGCTTGCGCAGGACAGGGGGCGGTATGTCTGGGGCCAACGTCCTGACTTTC. Amino acid sequence: CASSLRRTGGGMSGANVLTF.

The chain uses TRBV5-1 and TRBJ2-1; TRBD2 might be the D (6 bases). The CDR3 extends over 14 amino acids. CDR1 and CDR2 from the germline V gene are SGHRS and YFSETQ. Trimming cost V 4 bases and J 7 bases, with 15 bases left between them. CDR3 residues: CASSLTNGGNEQFF. The CDR3 coding sequence is TGCGCCAGCAGCCTGACCAACGGGGGAAATGAGCAGTTCTTC.

The chain combines TRBV29-1 with TRBJ1-4; tentative D call: TRBD1 (5 bases). Germline V gives CDR1 SQVTM, CDR2 ANQGSEA. The V gene lost 5 bases and the J gene lost 8 bases, with 15 bases spanning the gap. The CDR3 spans 13 residues. This CDR3 is CSVTPGPGEKLFF. CDR3 sequence (DNA): TGCAGCGTTACACCGGGGCCGGGGGAAAAACTGTTTTTT.

The rearrangement joins TRBV5-1 to TRBJ1-1, with D tentatively TRBD1 (5 bases). From germline, CDR1 is SGHRS and CDR2 YFSETQ. V dropped 1 base and J dropped 3 bases, with 13 bases sitting between them. The CDR3 sequence is 15 residues long. The CDR3 protein is CASSLKKGGDTEAFF. CDR3 in DNA: TGCGCCAGCAGCTTGAAAAAGGGAGGGGACACTGAAGCTTTCTTT.

The chain couples TRBV27 to TRBJ2-5, with D possibly called TRBD1 or TRBD2 (6 bases each). The germline V gene encodes CDR1 MNHEY and CDR2 SMNVEV (reference sequence). The V gene lost 4 bases and the J gene lost 1 base, with 10 bases spanning the gap. CDR3 length: 14 amino acids. Here the CDR3 DNA reads TGTGCCAGCAGTTGGGGGGCATCCCAAGAGACCCAGTACTTC. Its translation is CASSWGASQETQYF.

CDR3 in amino acids: CASIPPTVNTEAFF. As DNA, the CDR3 is TGTGCCAGTATCCCCCCGACAGTGAACACTGAAGCTTTCTTT. The J gene is TRBJ1-1, the V gene TRBV19; D may be TRBD1 (5 bases). Germline CDR1 and CDR2: LNHDA and SQIVND (reference sequence). Deletions cut 7 bases from V and 0 bases from J, with 12 bases between. The CDR3 length is 14 residues.

The CDR3 is CASSQEGFTGELFF. CDR3 bases: TGCGCCAGCAGCCAGGAAGGATTCACCGGGGAGCTGTTTTTT. The chain joins TRBV4-1 to TRBJ2-2; D gene uncertain. The CDR3 spans 14 residues. In germline, CDR1 is MGHRA, CDR2 YSYEKL. Trimming stripped 3 bases from V and 4 bases from J, with 9 bases between.

This chain uses TRBV6-5 with TRBJ1-2, with 7 bases aligning to TRBD1. CDR3 length: 14 residues. Germline V lookup: CDR1 MNHEY, CDR2 SVGAGI. V trimming: 0 bases; J trimming: 6 bases; junction bases outside the gene matches: 4. This CDR3 reads CASSYSGGLDGYTF. The CDR3 bases are TGTGCCAGCAGTTACTCAGGGGGCTTGGATGGCTACACCTTC.